This passage covers 15 T cell receptor beta chains from one sample sequenced in a study of cytomegalovirus exposure and HLA in healthy donors. Vbeta (60) and Jbeta (13) primers were used in the PCR. The protocol was immunoSEQ multiplex PCR, while the TCRdb copy is restricted to in-frame clones and leaves out a portion. The data contain fewer than 150,000 clones, around four fifths of them singletons. Sequencing was carried out using PBMCs. The receptors shown here come from a man in his sixties in good health and CMV-seropositive.

The V call is TRBV2, the J call TRBJ2-1, with TRBD1 matching over 7 bases. The germline CDR1 and CDR2 sequences are SNHLY and FYNNEI. This CDR3 has 13 amino acids. J lost 5 bases, V lost 10 bases, and 8 bases had no gene match. CDR3: CAITGTEDNEQFF. The DNA of the CDR3 is TGTGCCATAACCGGGACAGAGGACAATGAGCAGTTCTTC.

A note on this clone: Distinct nucleotide sequences in the sample also encode this CDR3. This rearrangement joins TRBV9 to TRBJ2-3, with 9 bases matching TRBD2. This CDR3 has 15 residues. Germline CDR1 is SGDLS and CDR2 is YYNGEE. The ends lost 2 bases at V and 4 bases at J; junction bases unmatched: 5. The CDR3, as DNA: TGTGCCAGCAGCGTGGATAGCGGGAGATCAGATACGCAGTATTTT. Translating it yields CASSVDSGRSDTQYF.

The chain uses TRBV5-4 and TRBJ2-7, with TRBD1 matching 9 bases. CDR1 SGHNT and CDR2 YYREEE come from the germline V gene (reference sequence). V was clipped by 5 bases and J by 2 bases; unmatched bases: 5. CDR3 length equals 14 residues. CDR3 DNA sequence: TGTGCCAGCAGTGGGGGACAGGGCCCCTACGAGCAGTACTTC. Protein sequence: CASSGGQGPYEQYF. Complete variable domain (other parts from reference TRBV5-4 and TRBJ2-7): ETGVTQSPTHLIKTRGQQVTLRCSSQSGHNTVSWYQQALGQGPQFIFQYYREEENGRGNFPPRFSGLQFPNYSSELNVNALELDDSALYLCASSGGQGPYEQYFGPGTRLTVT.

This chain's CDR3 is CAWDNKNTEAFF. CDR3 nucleotides: TGTGCCTGGGACAACAAGAACACTGAAGCTTTCTTT. The chain recombines TRBV30 with TRBJ1-1; D gene uncertain. V lost 5 bases, J lost 1 base, and 8 bases lay in between. Germline CDR1 GTSNPN, CDR2 SVGIG (reference sequence). This CDR3 has 12 amino acids.

This chain connects TRBV7-9 to TRBJ1-2; tentatively, D is TRBD1 (5 bases). Per germline, CDR1 SEHNR and CDR2 FQNEAQ (reference sequence). Trimming pared 5 bases from V and 5 bases from J, leaving 12 bases between. This CDR3 contains 13 residues. CDR3 residues: CASSNQGLYGYTF. As DNA, the CDR3 is TGTGCCAGCAGCAACCAGGGTCTTTATGGCTACACCTTC.

The chain is built from TRBV10-2 and TRBJ2-1, with D possibly TRBD2 on 6 matching bases. Germline CDR1 is WSHSY and CDR2 is SAAADI. CDR3 length: 17 amino acids. Trimming shortened V by 1 base and J by 3 bases, and 16 bases separated the two germline ends. CDR3 region: CASSEYLGDSYYNEQFF. The CDR3 nucleotides read TGCGCCAGCAGTGAGTATCTGGGGGACTCCTACTACAATGAGCAGTTCTTC.

This chain uses TRBV2 with TRBJ2-1, with 13 bases aligning to TRBD2. V was pared by 6 bases and J by 5 bases, with 4 bases of the junction left unmatched. The CDR3 is made up of 15 amino acids. Germline values: CDR1 SNHLY, CDR2 FYNNEI. The CDR3 DNA sequence: TGTGCCAGCAGACCGGGACTAGCGGGGAACAATGAGCAGTTCTTC. Its protein product is CASRPGLAGNNEQFF.

This chain connects TRBV27 to TRBJ1-1, with D possibly being TRBD1 (6 bases). Germline CDR1 and CDR2: MNHEY and SMNVEV (reference sequence). The CDR3 loop spans 15 amino acids. Trimming removed 5 bases from V and 6 bases from J, with 19 bases in between. The CDR3 region has the DNA TGTGCCAGCAGTGCACCCCCACAGGGTAGGGCTGAAGCTTTCTTT. The encoded protein is CASSAPPQGRAEAFF.

The rearrangement links TRBV6-1 to TRBJ2-5; 7 positions match TRBD2. CDR3 length: 14 amino acids. V lost 1 base, J lost 5 bases, and 4 bases stayed unmatched. The germline CDR1 and CDR2 sequences are MNHNS and SASEGT. The CDR3 is CASSEGGGYETQYF. CDR3 sequence (DNA): TGTGCCAGCAGTGAAGGCGGGGGTTACGAGACCCAGTACTTC.

This rearrangement joins TRBV10-3 to TRBJ2-1; 10 bases align to TRBD2. The CDR3 runs to 14 residues. With 4 bases clipped from V and 6 bases from J, the junction kept 3 bases outside the gene matches. From germline, CDR1 is ENHRY and CDR2 SYGVKD. CDR3 region: CAISATSGPNEQFF. The DNA of the CDR3 is TGTGCCATCAGTGCGACTAGCGGGCCCAATGAGCAGTTCTTC.

The table lists this clone with a few counts. The rearrangement joins TRBV5-5 to TRBJ2-6; TRBD1 aligns across 7 bases. The germline CDR1 and CDR2 sequences are SGHKS and YYEKEE (reference sequence). This CDR3 is built from 15 residues. V gave up 2 bases and J gave up 6 bases; unmatched junction bases: 5. The CDR3 nucleotides read TGTGCCAGCAGCTTCCGGACAGGACCGGCCAACGTCCTGACTTTC. Protein product: CASSFRTGPANVLTF.

This sequence joins TRBV6-5 and TRBJ2-5; tentative D call: TRBD1 (5 bases). V was cut by 2 bases and J by 2 bases, with 9 bases left in between. CDR3 length equals 14 residues. CDR1 is MNHEY and CDR2 is SVGAGI in the germline V gene. The chain's CDR3 is CASSYGAGQETQYF. The CDR3 DNA sequence: TGTGCCAGCAGTTACGGGGCAGGGCAAGAGACCCAGTACTTC.

This chain uses TRBV2 with TRBJ1-2; D remains unclear. With 1 base removed from V and 7 bases from J, the gap between germline ends came to 7 bases. The CDR3 consists of 12 residues. CDR1 SNHLY and CDR2 FYNNEI come from the germline V gene. The CDR3 region is CASSEGFGGYTF. The CDR3 DNA reads TGTGCCAGCAGTGAAGGCTTCGGTGGCTACACCTTC.

This chain joins TRBV18 and TRBJ1-1; TRBD1 might be the D (5 bases). CDR3 length: 15 amino acids. Germline lookup yields CDR1 KGHSH and CDR2 LQKENI. The V end was cut by 2 bases, the J end by 3 bases, with 13 bases between. CDR3 residues: CASSPWEGLDTEAFF. CDR3 nucleotide sequence: TGTGCCAGCTCACCATGGGAGGGGCTTGACACTGAAGCTTTCTTT.

This chain connects TRBV4-1 to TRBJ1-5; no firm D call. The V and J ends lost 4 bases and 4 bases respectively, with 11 bases between them. Germline lookup yields CDR1 MGHRA and CDR2 YSYEKL. The CDR3 has 14 amino acids. In DNA form, the CDR3 reads TGCGCCAGCAGCCCGGACGGGGTAAATCAGCCCCAGCATTTT. As protein: CASSPDGVNQPQHF.